These 28 T cell receptor beta chains share one sample of origin, sequenced in a study of CD8 T cells in Susac syndrome. RNA was extracted with the RNeasy kit, and a quantity of roughly 0.5 to 1 ug was reverse transcribed using random hexamers. MiXCR was run by TCRdb on the immunoSEQ multiplex PCR reads, yielding one entry per CDR3 protein. The sample records some 150,000 distinct CDR3 sequences, around 95% being singletons. Specimen: CD4+ T cells from PBMCs. These receptors were obtained from a human donor with Susac syndrome.

The chain employs TRBV19 and TRBJ2-7; 8 nucleotides match TRBD2. V lost 2 bases to trimming and J lost 2 bases; unmatched junction nucleotides: 2. CDR1 LNHDA and CDR2 SQIVND come from the germline V gene (reference sequence). This CDR3 contains 14 residues. The CDR3 nucleotides read TGTGCCAGTAGTATACCGGGAGGGCCCTACGAGCAGTACTTC. Translating gives CASSIPGGPYEQYF.

The CDR3 region has the DNA TGCAGTGCCACCTCGGCGGGAGACACTGAAGCTTTCTTT. It codes for CSATSAGDTEAFF. V is TRBV20-1 and J is TRBJ1-1; D is uncertain. This CDR3 spans 13 amino acids. Germline V gene data show CDR1 as DFQATT and CDR2 as SNEGSKA (reference sequence). Trimming pared 6 bases from V and 3 bases from J, leaving 14 bases between.

V gene TRBV29-1 combines with J gene TRBJ2-7; 10 bases fit TRBD1. V shed 6 bases and J 10 bases; nucleotides not matched to a gene: 9. The CDR3 loop spans 12 amino acids. CDR1 is SQVTM and CDR2 is ANQGSEA in the germline V gene. CDR3 residues: CSVTPGQGGQYF. DNA for the CDR3: TGCAGCGTCACACCCGGACAGGGGGGACAGTACTTC.

V is TRBV28 and J is TRBJ1-1; perhaps TRBD1 as D (6 bases). Germline CDR1 reads MDHEN; CDR2 reads SYDVKM. The CDR3 has 15 residues. V was pared by 0 bases and J by 1 base, with 9 bases between. DNA for the CDR3: TGTGCCAGCAGTTTATGGGGGGCGGGGAACACTGAAGCTTTCTTT. Translated: CASSLWGAGNTEAFF.

The rearrangement joins TRBV10-1 to TRBJ2-2; D is perhaps TRBD1 or TRBD2 (5 bases each). The germline gives CDR1 WNHNN, CDR2 SYGVQD (reference sequence). The V end lost 7 bases, the J end lost 2 bases, and 26 bases lay between the germline ends. The CDR3 runs to 19 residues. CDR3 in DNA: TGCGCCAGCACGATTGGGAGAGATCCGGGGCGATATAACACCGGGGAGCTGTTTTTT. Protein sequence: CASTIGRDPGRYNTGELFF.

For the CDR3, the DNA is TGCGCCAGCCGACCGGCGGGAGGGACCTACGAGCAGTACTTC. It specifies CASRPAGGTYEQYF. The chain employs TRBV5-1 and TRBJ2-7; 9 bases agree with TRBD2. Germline V lookup: CDR1 SGHRS, CDR2 YFSETQ. CDR3 length equals 14 residues. J lost 2 bases, V lost 7 bases, and 7 bases had no gene match. Combining the CDR3 with reference TRBV5-1 and TRBJ2-7 gives the whole variable domain KAGVTQTPRYLIKTRGQQVTLSCSPISGHRSVSWYQQTPGQGLQFLFEYFSETQRNKGNFPGRFSGRQFSNSRSEMNVSTLELGDSALYLCASRPAGGTYEQYFGPGTRLTVT.

The chain couples TRBV14 to TRBJ1-1; D is uncertain. The germline V gene has CDR1 SGHDN and CDR2 FVKESK. This CDR3 comprises 15 residues. The V and J ends lost 2 bases and 0 bases respectively, with 10 bases between them. The CDR3 DNA sequence: TGTGCCAGCAGCCAACGCGCGGGATTGAACACTGAAGCTTTCTTT. Its protein is CASSQRAGLNTEAFF.

This chain connects TRBV9 to TRBJ2-5; weak D call: TRBD2 (6 bases). Deletions cut 0 bases from V and 5 bases from J, with 14 bases between. The CDR3 consists of 15 residues. Per the germline V gene, CDR1 is SGDLS and CDR2 is YYNGEE. The CDR3: CASSVGNSGGETQYF. The CDR3 region has the DNA TGTGCCAGCAGCGTAGGAAATAGCGGAGGGGAGACCCAGTACTTC.

V gene TRBV5-1 combines with J gene TRBJ1-2; no firm D call. This CDR3 contains 13 residues. Between the trimmed V and J ends, which lost 0 bases and 4 bases, there was a span of 7 bases. Per germline, CDR1 SGHRS and CDR2 YFSETQ. The CDR3 coding sequence is TGCGCCAGCAGCTTGGGATGGGCCTATGGCTACACCTTC. Translated, it gives CASSLGWAYGYTF.

This chain joins TRBV20-1 and TRBJ2-3; D call uncertain. CDR3 length equals 12 residues. Germline V CDR1 and CDR2: DFQATT, SNEGSKA (reference sequence). V lost 4 bases to trimming and J lost 6 bases, with 11 bases between them. CDR3 in DNA: TGCAGTGCTATGCTGAGAGCGGATACGCAGTATTTT. Protein sequence: CSAMLRADTQYF.

The chain employs TRBV20-1 and TRBJ2-1, with D perhaps TRBD2 (7 bases). The CDR3 extends over 15 amino acids. Germline CDR1 and CDR2: DFQATT and SNEGSKA (reference sequence). Trimming pared 6 bases from V and 4 bases from J, leaving 19 bases between. In nucleotides, the CDR3 is TGCAGTGCCCTCCAGGGGAGCGGGGAATACAATGAGCAGTTCTTC. It yields the protein CSALQGSGEYNEQFF.

This clonotype was found once. This chain links TRBV6-5 with TRBJ2-7; TRBD2 agrees at 14 bases. V shed 5 bases and J 6 bases; nucleotides not matched to a gene: 3. This CDR3 has 14 amino acids. Germline V gene data show CDR1 as MNHEY and CDR2 as SVGAGI. As DNA, the CDR3 is TGTGCCAGCAGTACGGGACTAGCGGGGGTCGAGCAGTACTTC. This translates into CASSTGLAGVEQYF.

The chain couples TRBV5-1 to TRBJ1-1, with 12 nucleotides matching TRBD1. The junction had 6 bases not matched to a gene; V was cut back by 7 bases and J by 5 bases. This CDR3 has 14 residues. CDR1 is SGHRS, CDR2 YFSETQ, per germline. CDR3 amino acids: CASRGTGGRTEAFF. CDR3 coding DNA: TGCGCCAGCCGGGGGACAGGGGGCAGGACTGAAGCTTTCTTT.

The chain is built from TRBV6-5 and TRBJ2-7; perhaps TRBD1 as D (6 bases). Germline V CDR1 and CDR2: MNHEY, SVGAGI. This CDR3 has 11 amino acids. V lost 6 bases and J lost 5, with 8 bases in between. CDR3 in DNA: TGTGCCAGCAGACAGGGTCACGAGCAGTACTTC. Translation: CASRQGHEQYF.

This chain connects TRBV3-1 to TRBJ2-1; 8 nucleotides align to TRBD2. V gave up 3 bases and J gave up 7 bases; unmatched junction bases: 5. The CDR3 totals 14 residues. The germline V gene has CDR1 LGHDT and CDR2 YNNKEL (reference sequence). In nucleotides, the CDR3 is TGTGCCAGCAGCCAGGGGACTAGGGAGAATGAGCAGTTCTTC. Residues: CASSQGTRENEQFF.

This chain joins TRBV29-1 and TRBJ1-1; D is unclear. V dropped 3 bases and J dropped 0 bases, with 8 bases sitting between them. Germline V gene sequence: CDR1 SQVTM, CDR2 ANQGSEA. This CDR3 is 13 amino acids long. The CDR3 DNA sequence: TGCAGCGTTGAGCGGAATTTGAACACTGAAGCTTTCTTT. As protein: CSVERNLNTEAFF. Together with reference TRBV29-1 and TRBJ1-1, the CDR3 gives the full variable domain: SAVISQKPSRDICQRGTSLTIQCQVDSQVTMMFWYRQQPGQSLTLIATANQGSEATYESGFVIDKFPISRPNLTFSTLTVSNMSPEDSSIYLCSVERNLNTEAFFGQGTRLTVV.

J is TRBJ2-3 and V is TRBV27; D might be TRBD2 (5 bases). This CDR3 has 14 residues. Trimming cost V 4 bases and J 0 bases, with 8 bases left between them. Germline CDR1 and CDR2: MNHEY and SMNVEV (reference sequence). The CDR3 coding sequence is TGTGCCAGCAGTTCCCGACTAAGCACAGATACGCAGTATTTT. Encoded protein: CASSSRLSTDTQYF.

The chain is built from TRBV20-1 and TRBJ1-5, with 12 bases that match TRBD1. Trimming took 1 base from V and 0 from J; bases not matched to a gene: 10. From germline, CDR1 is DFQATT and CDR2 SNEGSKA (reference sequence). This CDR3 region has 19 residues. This chain's CDR3 is CSARVPGTGGLHSNQPQHF. The CDR3 coding sequence is TGCAGTGCTAGAGTCCCCGGGACAGGGGGCTTGCATAGCAATCAGCCCCAGCATTTT.

The table lists this clonotype with a count of one. The genes are TRBV18 and TRBJ2-3; D call uncertain. Germline-derived CDR1 and CDR2 are KGHSH and LQKENI. Trimming shortened V by 1 base and J by 0 bases, and 8 bases separated the two germline ends. The CDR3 runs 15 residues. CDR3 bases: TGTGCCAGCTCACCACAGGGTCCGAGCACAGATACGCAGTATTTT. Its translation: CASSPQGPSTDTQYF.

The rearrangement joins TRBV6-9 to TRBJ2-3; weak D call: TRBD2 (5 bases). The V and J ends lost 10 bases and 1 base respectively, with 18 bases between them. Germline V lookup: CDR1 MNHGY, CDR2 SVAAGI. This CDR3 has 15 amino acids. This CDR3 is CATPPGSSCTDTQYF. DNA for the CDR3: TGTGCCACCCCCCCGGGGAGTAGTTGCACAGATACGCAGTATTTT.

This clonotype was seen once. The chain employs TRBV7-9 and TRBJ2-5, with 9 bases aligning to TRBD2. This CDR3 is 15 amino acids long. Germline-derived CDR1 and CDR2 are SEHNR and FQNEAQ (reference sequence). The junction had 6 bases not matched to a gene; V was cut back by 5 bases and J by 2 bases. The CDR3 loop reads CASSPRLAEQETQYF. The CDR3 region has the DNA TGTGCCAGCAGCCCCCGACTAGCGGAACAAGAGACCCAGTACTTC.

The chain carries TRBV14 and TRBJ1-2; 7 nucleotides line up with TRBD1. The V gene end was trimmed by 10 bases and the J gene end by 4 bases; junction bases not matched to a gene: 9. The germline V gene has CDR1 SGHDN and CDR2 FVKESK. The CDR3 extends over 13 amino acids. CDR3 DNA sequence: TGTGCCAAACACCCCGGACAGGCCTATGGCTACACCTTC. Residues: CAKHPGQAYGYTF.

This rearrangement joins TRBV28 to TRBJ2-5; TRBD2 aligns across 11 bases. The V gene end was trimmed by 9 bases and the J gene end by 5 bases; junction bases not matched to a gene: 20. The length of the CDR3 is 18 residues. Germline V CDR1 and CDR2: MDHEN, SYDVKM. This CDR3 is CASGSASGRPREAETQYF. For the CDR3, the DNA is TGTGCCAGTGGGAGTGCTAGCGGGAGGCCCCGGGAGGCCGAGACCCAGTACTTC.

The V call is TRBV7-2, the J call TRBJ2-6; maybe TRBD2 (5 bases). V was shortened by 3 bases and J by 2 bases, with 5 bases between the two germline ends. Germline V lookup: CDR1 SGHTA, CDR2 FQGNSA. The CDR3 is made up of 14 amino acids. The CDR3 here is CASSFGAGANVLTF. CDR3 bases: TGTGCCAGCAGCTTCGGGGCTGGGGCCAACGTCCTGACTTTC. The entire variable domain, with the rest obtained from reference TRBV7-2 and TRBJ2-6, is as follows: GAGVSQSPSNKVTEKGKDVELRCDPISGHTALYWYRQSLGQGLEFLIYFQGNSAPDKSGLPSDRFSAERTGGSVSTLTIQRTQQEDSAVYLCASSFGAGANVLTFGAGSRLTVL.

V and J are TRBV7-2 and TRBJ2-4; no reliable D call. This CDR3 spans 16 amino acids. V was shortened by 5 bases and J by 2 bases, with 16 bases between the two germline ends. CDR1 SGHTA and CDR2 FQGNSA come from the germline V gene. The CDR3 is CASSPDSQVSKNIQYF. The DNA for the CDR3 is TGTGCCAGCAGCCCAGACTCCCAGGTTTCCAAAAACATTCAGTACTTC. The full variable domain, with the rest looked up from reference TRBV7-2 and TRBJ2-4, is GAGVSQSPSNKVTEKGKDVELRCDPISGHTALYWYRQSLGQGLEFLIYFQGNSAPDKSGLPSDRFSAERTGGSVSTLTIQRTQQEDSAVYLCASSPDSQVSKNIQYFGAGTRLSVL.

The V gene is TRBV12-3 or TRBV12-4, the J gene TRBJ2-7, with 9 positions matching TRBD2. J gave up 9 bases and V 4 bases, and 13 bases lay outside the gene matches. The CDR3 loop spans 15 amino acids. In nucleotides, the CDR3 is TGTGCCAGCAGTTCGCCGGGACTAGCCCAACCGAGGCAGTACTTC. Amino acids: CASSSPGLAQPRQYF.

The CDR3 loop reads CSARRTGSTGELFF. The CDR3 DNA follows: TGCAGTGCTAGAAGGACAGGGAGCACCGGGGAGCTGTTTTTT. The chain employs TRBV20-1 and TRBJ2-2; 8 bases align to TRBD1. The germline V gene has CDR1 DFQATT and CDR2 SNEGSKA (reference sequence). The CDR3 covers 14 residues. J was trimmed by 4 bases and V by 2 bases; bases with no gene match: 3.

This clonotype appeared a single time. The chain employs TRBV20-1 and TRBJ1-2; D might be TRBD1 (5 bases). From germline, CDR1 is DFQATT and CDR2 SNEGSKA (reference sequence). This CDR3 has 11 amino acids. V lost 4 bases and J 8 bases, leaving 11 bases between the germline ends. DNA of the CDR3: TGCAGTGCTACCGCCGGGGCAGGCTACACCTTC. It specifies CSATAGAGYTF.